These T cell receptor beta chains were read from a single sample in a study of T cell repertoires in cytomegalovirus infection. Via MiXCR, TCRdb re-called the reads, giving one row per CDR3 protein. The sample includes 830,000 or so distinct CDR3 sequences, approximately 32% of them seen just once. For these TCRs, the target antigens are not known. The source was cultured CD8+ T cells from PBMCs, collected from culture after CMV antigen stimulation. The receptor source for this set is a human donor in good health (CMV status not recorded). Some clones in this sample may be carry-over from other donors' samples. CDR3s include the opening cysteine and the closing phenylalanine or tryptophan.

len,v_gene,j_gene,CDR3aa
14,TRBV7-8,TRBJ1-5,CASSSPGRDQPQHF
17,TRBV7-8,TRBJ2-2,CASSSWRTGENTGELFF
15,TRBV6-2/TRBV6-3,TRBJ1-1,CASRGRGGPNTEAFF
15,TRBV12-3/TRBV12-4,TRBJ1-2,CASSPRDRGFWGYTF
16,TRBV12-5,TRBJ2-7,CASGLNRDRGPNEQYF
17,TRBV15,TRBJ2-1,CATSRDSAQGIGNEQFF
16,TRBV5-4,TRBJ2-3,CASSIGDRGWTDTQYF
14,TRBV7-9,TRBJ2-5,CASSPWAGDETQYF
13,TRBV7-8,TRBJ1-2,CASSNLKAAGYTF
14,TRBV28,TRBJ2-1,CASIQGDTGNEQFF
15,TRBV12-3/TRBV12-4,TRBJ2-1,CASSLAPDSYNEQFF
15,TRBV5-6,TRBJ2-2,CASSVGQGSPGELFF
18,TRBV6-2/TRBV6-3,TRBJ2-3,CASSSQTGTTPSTDTQYF
16,TRBV20-1,TRBJ2-2,CSARDGEHWGTGELFF
14,TRBV6-5,TRBJ1-1,CASRPDRGGTEAFF
15,TRBV14,TRBJ1-4,CASSQGWANNEKLFF
12,TRBV6-8,TRBJ1-6,CASSRVGTPLHF